These T cell receptor beta chains were read from a single sample in a study of cytomegalovirus exposure and HLA in healthy donors. Libraries were prepared by immunoSEQ multiplex PCR; TCRdb keeps only in-frame clonotypes and omits some of them. Of fewer than 90,000 clones in the sample, 75% to 90% are singletons; the top ten hold roughly 6.8%. Sequencing was performed on PBMCs. The receptors derive from a human donor in good health. Each CDR3 is given with its conserved first and last residue. D genes are given only for firm matches. Where a row states a size, it is once, few, many or the class of an expanded clone; other rows omit it.

j_call clone_size v_call d_call cdr3_aa cdr3_nt
TRBJ1-2 . TRBV5-4 . CASSFSYGYTF TGTGCCAGCAGCTTCTCCTATGGCTACACCTTC
TRBJ2-1 . TRBV11-2 TRBD2 CASRSGLVNEQFF TGTGCCAGCAGATCCGGACTAGTCAATGAGCAGTTCTTC
TRBJ2-2 . TRBV7-9 TRBD1 CSSSTNPGQPLLGELFF TGTTCCAGCAGCACAAATCCGGGACAGCCTCTTCTCGGGGAGCTGTTTTTT
TRBJ2-7 . TRBV10-2 TRBD2 CASSPSGGPGEQYF TGCGCCAGCAGTCCCAGCGGGGGGCCCGGGGAGCAGTACTTC
TRBJ2-5 few TRBV5-6 TRBD2 CASSLGGTSIETQYF TGTGCCAGCAGCTTGGGGGGGACTAGCATAGAGACCCAGTACTTC
TRBJ1-6 . TRBV9 . CASSPSSVLNSPLHF TGTGCCAGCAGCCCCTCCTCGGTCCTCAATTCACCCCTCCACTTT
TRBJ1-2 . TRBV2 . CASSEFTNYGYPF TGTGCCAGCAGTGAATTCACGAACTATGGCTACCCCTTC
TRBJ2-1 once TRBV2 . CASRGGLGYNEQFF TGTGCCAGCAGGGGGGGGCTCGGTTACAATGAGCAGTTCTTC
TRBJ2-1 . TRBV19 . CASSIWGPYSEQFF TGTGCCAGTAGTATCTGGGGCCCCTACAGTGAGCAGTTCTTC
TRBJ1-1 . TRBV6-5 TRBD1 CATRTGPHTEAFF TGTGCCACCCGGACAGGACCCCACACTGAAGCTTTCTTT
TRBJ2-3 . TRBV4-1 TRBD1 CASTKTGGFADTQYF TGCGCCAGCACCAAGACAGGGGGCTTCGCAGATACGCAGTATTTT
TRBJ2-1 . TRBV11-3 TRBD2 CASSLGLAGGPRGRNEQFF TGTGCCAGCAGCCTAGGACTAGCGGGGGGGCCGAGGGGTCGCAATGAGCAGTTCTTC
TRBJ2-2 few TRBV5-6 TRBD1 CASSFYWTGGNGELFF TGTGCCAGCAGCTTTTATTGGACAGGGGGTAACGGGGAGCTGTTTTTT
TRBJ2-4 . TRBV5-1 TRBD2 CASSLAGRGGTDIQYF TGCGCCAGCAGCTTGGCCGGGCGGGGGGGCACAGACATTCAGTACTTC
TRBJ1-1 . TRBV2 . CASSPAAVNTEAFF TGTGCCAGCAGCCCCGCGGCTGTGAACACTGAAGCTTTCTTT
TRBJ2-3 . TRBV18 . CASSPGLADTDTQYF TGTGCCAGCTCACCCGGTTTAGCGGACACAGATACGCAGTATTTT
TRBJ1-4 few TRBV5-1 TRBD1 CASSLDRGGEKLFF TGCGCCAGCAGCTTGGACAGGGGAGGTGAAAAACTGTTTTTT
TRBJ2-3 . TRBV10-3 TRBD2 CAISDRLAGGTDTQYF TGTGCCATCAGTGACCGACTAGCGGGCGGCACAGATACGCAGTATTTT
TRBJ2-3 . TRBV13 TRBD1 CASMPRDSSTDTQYF TGTGCCAGTATGCCCCGGGACAGCTCCACAGATACGCAGTATTTT
TRBJ2-2 . TRBV7-6 . CASSSTLSGELFF TGTGCCAGCAGCTCGACATTGTCCGGGGAGCTGTTTTTT
TRBJ1-2 . TRBV15 TRBD1 CATSRGGQVNYGYTF TGTGCCACCAGCAGGGGGGGACAGGTTAACTATGGCTACACCTTC
TRBJ1-5 . TRBV6-5 TRBD1 CASSPGQAWNQPQHF TGTGCCAGCAGCCCGGGACAGGCTTGGAATCAGCCCCAGCATTTT
TRBJ1-5 . TRBV5-1 TRBD1 CASSQTTGGHQPQHF TGCGCCAGCAGCCAGACGACAGGGGGCCATCAGCCCCAGCATTTT
TRBJ2-3 . TRBV7-9 TRBD2 CSSSRSGNTDTQYF TGTTCCAGCAGCCGCAGCGGGAACACAGATACGCAGTATTTT
TRBJ2-2 . TRBV6-4 TRBD1 CASSVDRGTGELFF TGTGCCAGCAGTGTTGACAGGGGAACCGGGGAGCTGTTTTTT
TRBJ2-5 . TRBV19 TRBD2 CASSIPRTSGTQETQYF TGTGCCAGTAGTATTCCCCGGACTAGCGGGACACAAGAGACCCAGTACTTC
TRBJ2-3 . TRBV10-3 TRBD2 CAISLLAGDTDTQYF TGTGCCATCAGCCTACTAGCGGGGGACACAGATACGCAGTATTTT
TRBJ1-1 . TRBV2 . CASSETGMNTEAFF TGTGCCAGCAGTGAGACCGGGATGAACACTGAAGCTTTCTTT
TRBJ2-4 . TRBV27 . CASSLRLTGRAKNIQYF TGTGCCAGCAGTTTACGTTTAACAGGGCGAGCCAAAAACATTCAGTACTTC